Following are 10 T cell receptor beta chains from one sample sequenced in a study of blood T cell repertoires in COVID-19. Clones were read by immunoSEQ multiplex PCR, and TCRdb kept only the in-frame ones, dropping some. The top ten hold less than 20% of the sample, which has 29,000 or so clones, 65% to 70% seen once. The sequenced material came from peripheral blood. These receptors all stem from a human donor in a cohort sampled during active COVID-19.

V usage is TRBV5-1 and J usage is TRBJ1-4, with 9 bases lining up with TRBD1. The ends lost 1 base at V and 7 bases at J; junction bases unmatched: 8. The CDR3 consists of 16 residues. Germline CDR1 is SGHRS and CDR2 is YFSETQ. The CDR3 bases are TGCGCCAGCAGCTTGTGGGGACAGGGTGGCGGTGAAAAACTGTTTTTT. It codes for CASSLWGQGGGEKLFF. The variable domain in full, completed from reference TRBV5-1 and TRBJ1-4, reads KAGVTQTPRYLIKTRGQQVTLSCSPISGHRSVSWYQQTPGQGLQFLFEYFSETQRNKGNFPGRFSGRQFSNSRSEMNVSTLELGDSALYLCASSLWGQGGGEKLFFGSGTQLSVL.

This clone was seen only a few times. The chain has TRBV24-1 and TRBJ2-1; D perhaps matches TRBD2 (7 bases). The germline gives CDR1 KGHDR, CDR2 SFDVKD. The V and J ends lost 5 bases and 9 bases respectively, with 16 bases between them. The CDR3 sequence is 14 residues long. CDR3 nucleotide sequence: TGTGCCACCAGTGTTGCGGGGGCGCAAAGTGAGCAGTTCTTC. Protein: CATSVAGAQSEQFF.

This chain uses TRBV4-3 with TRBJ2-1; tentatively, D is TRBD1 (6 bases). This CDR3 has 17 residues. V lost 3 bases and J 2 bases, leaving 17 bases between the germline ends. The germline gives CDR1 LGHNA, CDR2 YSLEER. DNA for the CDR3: TGCGCCAGCAGCCACCCGATGGGGGCTGGGACCTACAATGAGCAGTTCTTC. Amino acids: CASSHPMGAGTYNEQFF.

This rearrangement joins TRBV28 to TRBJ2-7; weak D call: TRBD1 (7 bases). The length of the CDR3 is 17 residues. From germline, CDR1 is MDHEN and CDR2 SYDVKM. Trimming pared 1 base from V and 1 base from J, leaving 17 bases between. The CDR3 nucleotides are TGTGCCAGCAGTTTATCCCCCGGACTACAGGGGTCCTACGAGCAGTACTTC. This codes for CASSLSPGLQGSYEQYF.

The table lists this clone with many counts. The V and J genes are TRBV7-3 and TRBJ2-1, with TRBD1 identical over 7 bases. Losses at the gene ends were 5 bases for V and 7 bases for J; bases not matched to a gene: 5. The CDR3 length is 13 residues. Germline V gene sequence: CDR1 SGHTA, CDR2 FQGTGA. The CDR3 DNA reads TGTGCCAGCAGCCCCTCGACAGGGAATGAGCAGTTCTTC. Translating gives CASSPSTGNEQFF.

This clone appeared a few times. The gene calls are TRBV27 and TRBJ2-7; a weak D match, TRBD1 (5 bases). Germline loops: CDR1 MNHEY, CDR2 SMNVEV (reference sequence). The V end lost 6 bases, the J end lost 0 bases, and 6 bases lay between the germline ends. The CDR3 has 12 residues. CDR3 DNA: TGTGCCAGCAGGGACAACTCCTACGAGCAGTACTTC. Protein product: CASRDNSYEQYF.

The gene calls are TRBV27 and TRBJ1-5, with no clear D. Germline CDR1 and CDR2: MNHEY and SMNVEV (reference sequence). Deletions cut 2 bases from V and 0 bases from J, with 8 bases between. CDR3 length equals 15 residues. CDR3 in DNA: TGTGCCAGCAGTTTAGGCCCATATAGCAATCAGCCCCAGCATTTT. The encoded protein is CASSLGPYSNQPQHF.

The CDR3 protein is CASSDSGTGLSLKDMNTEAFF. Written as DNA, the CDR3 is TGTGCCAGCAGCGATTCCGGGACAGGGTTGTCTCTTAAAGACATGAACACTGAAGCTTTCTTT. The chain employs TRBV9 and TRBJ1-1; 9 bases line up with TRBD1. Per the germline V gene, CDR1 is SGDLS and CDR2 is YYNGEE. The CDR3 covers 21 residues. The V and J ends lost 3 bases and 0 bases, in that order; junction bases with no gene match: 21.

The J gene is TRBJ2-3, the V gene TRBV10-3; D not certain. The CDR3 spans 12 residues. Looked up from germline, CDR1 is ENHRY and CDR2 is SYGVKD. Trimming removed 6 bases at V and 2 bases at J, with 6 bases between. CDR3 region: CAISPNTDTQYF. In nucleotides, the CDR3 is TGTGCCATCAGCCCAAACACAGATACGCAGTATTTT.

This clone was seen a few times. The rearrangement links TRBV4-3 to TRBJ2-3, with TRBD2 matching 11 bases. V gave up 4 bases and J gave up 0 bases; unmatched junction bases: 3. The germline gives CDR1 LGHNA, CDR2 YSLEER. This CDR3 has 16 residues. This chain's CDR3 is CASSPRLAGSTDTQYF. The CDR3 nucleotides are TGCGCCAGCAGCCCCCGACTAGCGGGGAGCACAGATACGCAGTATTTT.